This TCR beta chain was found in a study of blood T cell repertoires in COVID-19. As for the study in general: Specimens from acute and convalescent COVID-19 originated in the United States, Italy and Spain. PBMCs, B-cell-depleted T cells, or T cells provided the cDNA or gDNA that made up the material.

How the authors handled the data: Using reference gene primer amplification, nucleated cell counts were estimated. The repertoire was sequenced with immunoSEQ multiplex PCR; TCRdb's copy has only in-frame clones and lacks some. V, J and clone size reflect that table, while D and trimming were determined from the DNA. The sample contains some 670,000 clones, approximately 90% of which appear only once. The V gene's germline CDR1 is GTSNPN and CDR2 SVGIG (reference sequence). V was trimmed by 5 bases and J by 4 bases, leaving 17 bases between them. This CDR3 region has 14 residues. The chain employs TRBV30 and TRBJ1-1; no definite D call. The source is a woman aged 18 to 35 with acute or convalescent COVID-19. The sequenced sample was peripheral blood. CDR3 in DNA: TGTGCCTGGGTTCGGGTGGGTCGCGGCACTGAAGCTTTCTTT. Translating gives CAWVRVGRGTEAFF.